Following are 18 T cell receptor beta chains from one sample sequenced in a study of cytomegalovirus exposure and HLA in healthy donors. 13 Jbeta primers and 60 Vbeta primers were used for the PCR. Data came from immunoSEQ multiplex PCR; TCRdb stores just in-frame clones and leaves some out. The sample consists of 130,000 to 150,000 clones, less than 9.5% of them appearing once. The material sequenced was PBMCs. The receptors shown here come from a male donor in good health and CMV-seronegative.

This clone occurred a few times. The DNA of the CDR3 is TGCGCCAGCAGCTACGGACAGGGGGCGACTACTAATGAAAAACTGTTTTTT. It translates to CASSYGQGATTNEKLFF. The J gene is TRBJ1-4, the V gene TRBV5-1, with 11 positions matching TRBD1. Germline V CDR1 and CDR2: SGHRS, YFSETQ. The CDR3 loop spans 17 amino acids. The J segment lost 2 bases and the V segment lost 3 bases, leaving 6 bases of the junction unmatched.

The chain has TRBV7-2 and TRBJ2-1, with 10 bases aligning to TRBD2. Germline-derived CDR1 and CDR2 are SGHTA and FQGNSA. The trim removed 2 bases at V and 10 bases at J, leaving 5 bases unmatched. CDR3 length: 14 amino acids. CDR3 protein: CASSLSLAGDEQFF. The CDR3 DNA is TGTGCCAGCAGCTTAAGCCTAGCGGGAGACGAGCAGTTCTTC. The full variable domain, with the rest looked up from reference TRBV7-2 and TRBJ2-1, is GAGVSQSPSNKVTEKGKDVELRCDPISGHTALYWYRQSLGQGLEFLIYFQGNSAPDKSGLPSDRFSAERTGGSVSTLTIQRTQQEDSAVYLCASSLSLAGDEQFFGPGTRLTVL.

The sample holds a few counts of this clone. The gene calls are TRBV7-3 and TRBJ2-3; perhaps TRBD2 as D (6 bases). V lost 4 bases and J lost 0, with 20 bases in between. The CDR3 extends over 18 amino acids. Germline CDR1 and CDR2: SGHTA and FQGTGA. CDR3: CASSSLAPGAGSTDTQYF. The CDR3 nucleotides read TGTGCCAGCAGCTCCCTAGCCCCCGGTGCGGGGAGCACAGATACGCAGTATTTT.

This clone occurred a few times. The chain uses TRBV11-2 and TRBJ2-6, with 7 bases fitting TRBD2. V dropped 6 bases and J dropped 1; count of bases not matched to a gene: 6. The CDR3 is 16 amino acids. The germline gives CDR1 SGHAT, CDR2 FQNNGV. CDR3: CASSFGRESGANVLTF. The CDR3 DNA follows: TGTGCCAGCAGTTTTGGGAGGGAATCTGGGGCCAACGTCCTGACTTTC.

There are a few counts of this clone. CDR3 loop: CASSFIPSGDTQYF. The CDR3 region has the DNA TGTGCCAGCAGTTTTATCCCCTCAGGGGATACGCAGTATTTT. The chain joins TRBV28 to TRBJ2-3, with D maybe TRBD1 (5 bases). The CDR3 totals 14 residues. The germline V gene has CDR1 MDHEN and CDR2 SYDVKM. V gave up 3 bases and J gave up 6 bases, with 13 bases separating them.

This clone was seen a handful of times. This sequence joins TRBV6-5 and TRBJ2-2; a possible D gene is TRBD2 (6 bases). The V gene's germline CDR1 is MNHEY and CDR2 SVGAGI. V gave up 9 bases and J gave up 6 bases, with 17 bases separating them. The CDR3 spans 14 residues. CDR3 amino acids: CASGWGEGPGELFF. The CDR3 DNA sequence: TGTGCCAGTGGGTGGGGGGAAGGTCCCGGGGAGCTGTTTTTT.

This clone was picked up a small number of times. This rearrangement joins TRBV5-6 to TRBJ2-6; D is perhaps TRBD2 (6 bases). The germline V gene encodes CDR1 SGHDT and CDR2 YYEEEE. The CDR3 covers 17 residues. The V end lost 4 bases, the J end lost 0 bases, and 14 bases lay between the germline ends. The CDR3 protein is CASSAGLVDSGANVLTF. For the CDR3, the DNA is TGTGCCAGCAGCGCGGGGCTAGTGGACTCTGGGGCCAACGTCCTGACTTTC. The full variable domain, completed using reference TRBV5-6 and TRBJ2-6, is DAGVTQSPTHLIKTRGQQVTLRCSPKSGHDTVSWYQQALGQGPQFIFQYYEEEERQRGNFPDRFSGHQFPNYSSELNVNALLLGDSALYLCASSAGLVDSGANVLTFGAGSRLTVL.

Only a few counts were recorded for this clone. V usage is TRBV28 and J usage is TRBJ2-7, with 9 nucleotides matching TRBD1. The CDR3 is 14 residues long. After removal of 3 bases from V and 3 bases from J, the junction contained 3 bases not matched to a gene. CDR1 and CDR2 (germline): MDHEN, SYDVKM. This CDR3 reads CASSLWTGVYEQYF. CDR3 in DNA: TGTGCCAGCAGTTTGTGGACAGGGGTCTACGAGCAGTACTTC.

This chain connects TRBV19 to TRBJ2-7, with TRBD2 matching over 11 bases. Germline loops: CDR1 LNHDA, CDR2 SQIVND (reference sequence). J gave up 2 bases and V 6 bases, and 3 bases lay outside the gene matches. The CDR3 totals 14 residues. This CDR3 is CASRASGGTYEQYF. Here the CDR3 DNA reads TGTGCCAGTAGGGCTAGCGGGGGGACCTACGAGCAGTACTTC.

This clone turned up a few times. The rearrangement links TRBV5-8 to TRBJ2-1; 7 positions agree with TRBD2. The CDR3 contains 16 residues. Germline CDR1 and CDR2: SGHTS and YDEGEE. Unmatched junction bases numbered 8, after V lost 2 bases and J lost 3 bases. CDR3 region: CASSFILADDYNEQFF. CDR3 coding DNA: TGTGCCAGCAGCTTTATTCTAGCGGACGACTACAATGAGCAGTTCTTC.

This clone was observed a handful of times. The chain uses TRBV18 and TRBJ2-3; D perhaps matches TRBD1 (6 bases). Trimming cost V 4 bases and J 0 bases, with 14 bases left between them. This CDR3 has 16 residues. CDR1 is KGHSH, CDR2 LQKENI, per germline. The CDR3 protein is CASSQYGQFSTDTQYF. CDR3 DNA sequence: TGTGCCAGCTCACAATATGGACAGTTTAGCACAGATACGCAGTATTTT.

The chain links TRBV11-2 to TRBJ1-2; D uncertain. The CDR3 contains 12 residues. V lost 5 bases and J 1 base, leaving 5 bases between the germline ends. Germline CDR1 reads SGHAT; CDR2 reads FQNNGV. The CDR3 coding sequence is TGTGCCAGCAGCAAGCATAACTATGGCTACACCTTC. It translates to CASSKHNYGYTF.

This clone was found a few times. The chain carries TRBV6-6 and TRBJ2-7; maybe TRBD1 (5 bases). Germline-derived CDR1 and CDR2 are MNHNY and SVGAGI (reference sequence). This CDR3 has 13 amino acids. V gave up 6 bases and J gave up 2 bases, with 11 bases separating them. The CDR3: CASRQTVAYEQYF. As DNA, the CDR3 is TGTGCCAGCAGGCAGACAGTGGCCTACGAGCAGTACTTC.

This clone was found a few times. The rearrangement joins TRBV5-4 to TRBJ2-2; 8 bases map to TRBD1. The CDR3 length is 15 residues. The germline V gene has CDR1 SGHNT and CDR2 YYREEE (reference sequence). V was pared by 2 bases and J by 1 base, with 1 base of the junction left unmatched. CDR3 DNA: TGTGCCAGCAGCTTTGGGACAGGGAACACCGGGGAGCTGTTTTTT. Translated, it gives CASSFGTGNTGELFF.

This clone was seen a few times. This rearrangement joins TRBV10-3 to TRBJ2-5; 8 bases align to TRBD1. CDR1 and CDR2 from the germline V gene are ENHRY and SYGVKD. The CDR3 loop spans 15 amino acids. With V trimmed by 6 bases and J by 5 bases, 11 bases remained unmatched. CDR3 coding DNA: TGTGCCATCAGCTCGGGACAGGCGGCCCGGGAGACCCAGTACTTC. This gives the protein CAISSGQAARETQYF.

This clone showed up just a few times. This CDR3 is CASSLDRINQPQHF. The CDR3 DNA sequence: TGTGCCAGCAGCTTGGACAGGATCAATCAGCCCCAGCATTTT. The chain uses TRBV5-4 and TRBJ1-5; TRBD1 is a possible D gene (5 bases). The germline V gene encodes CDR1 SGHNT and CDR2 YYREEE (reference sequence). This CDR3 contains 14 residues. Trimming removed 0 bases at V and 3 bases at J, with 7 bases between.

This clone was observed a handful of times. V is TRBV9 and J is TRBJ2-7; D unclear. The CDR3 length is 13 residues. The germline V gene has CDR1 SGDLS and CDR2 YYNGEE. V was trimmed by 1 base and J by 0 bases, leaving 5 bases between them. CDR3 coding DNA: TGTGCCAGCAGCGTATCTCCCTCCTACGAGCAGTACTTC. It yields the protein CASSVSPSYEQYF. Drawing the rest from reference TRBV9 and TRBJ2-7, the complete variable domain is DSGVTQTPKHLITATGQRVTLRCSPRSGDLSVYWYQQSLDQGLQFLIQYYNGEERAKGNILERFSAQQFPDLHSELNLSSLELGDSALYFCASSVSPSYEQYFGPGTRLTVT.

This sequence joins TRBV28 and TRBJ1-5; 9 bases are a match to TRBD1. Germline V CDR1 and CDR2: MDHEN, SYDVKM. The trim removed 5 bases at V and 6 bases at J, leaving 5 bases unmatched. The CDR3 length is 14 residues. CDR3 region: CASSGDREVQPQHF. CDR3 bases: TGTGCCAGCAGTGGGGACAGGGAGGTTCAGCCCCAGCATTTT.